The 13 T cell receptor beta chains below were found in one sample sequenced in a study of tissue T cells after allogeneic stem cell transplantation. Documented time point: mouse harvest day 14 after allogeneic transplant. The graft held 10^6 splenic CD5+ T cells and 10^7 T-cell-depleted bone marrow cells. Measured with immunoSEQ multiplex PCR; TCRdb has only the in-frame clones, and not every one. The sample has just over 5,000 clones; around a third are singletons. The sequencing input was skin. The receptors were gathered from a female BALB/c mouse given C57BL/6 T cells with graft-versus-host disease after an allogeneic hematopoietic cell transplant.

Note on this clone: This may stem from a read error, because a much larger clone lies one nucleotide away. Germline and genes: mouse. The sequenced CDR3 bases are TGCTCCAGCAGTCCGGGACAGGGGATCACAGAAGTCTTC. Its translation: CSSSPGQGITEVF. The whole CDR3 is CSSSPGQGITEVFF. The chain combines TRBV23 with TRBJ1-1; TRBD1 is the table's D call, not checked against the DNA. Sequencing ends 1 residue short of the CDR3 end; the germline J gene provides the rest. The V gene's germline CDR1 is KGHTA and CDR2 FQNQQP. The CDR3 contains 14 residues.

In this sample, this clone is medium-sized (0.01 to 0.1%). Gene names refer to mouse genes. The DNA ends 1 residue before the CDR3 does, and the rest of the CDR3 is filled in from the germline J gene. This sequence joins TRBV12-1 and TRBJ2-1; D perhaps matches TRBD1 (6 bases). Between the trimmed V and J ends, which lost 1 base and 3 bases, there was a span of 9 bases. Germline V gives CDR1 SGHSN, CDR2 HYEKVE. This CDR3 region has 14 residues. This CDR3 reads CASSLGTIYAEQFF. CDR3 bases read: TGTGCCAGCTCTCTTGGGACAATCTATGCTGAGCAGTTC.

Worth noting for this clone: Gene and germline names: mouse. Sequencing ends 1 residue short of the CDR3 end; the germline J gene provides the rest. The rearrangement joins TRBV26 to TRBJ1-1, with a weak D call TRBD1 (5 bases). CDR3 length: 12 amino acids. Trimming removed 6 bases at V and 5 bases at J, with 10 bases between. Germline V gene sequence: CDR1 KGHPV, CDR2 FQNQEV (reference sequence). The CDR3 region is CASSLGRTEVFF. CDR3 DNA (partial): TGTGCCAGCAGCCTGGGACGGACAGAAGTCTTC.

In this sample, this clone is medium-sized. The genes are named according to mouse. The CDR3 end falls 1 residue outside the read, so it is completed with the germline J gene. This chain connects TRBV26 to TRBJ2-4, with D tentatively TRBD1 (8 bases). Germline assignment: CDR1 KGHPV and CDR2 FQNQEV (reference sequence). Trimming left V 3 bases short and J 3 bases short, with 10 bases between. The CDR3 has 14 residues. Partial CDR3 DNA: TGTGCCAGCAGTCTACAGGGGGGGCAAAACACCTTGTAC. It codes for CASSLQGGQNTLY. The entire CDR3 reads CASSLQGGQNTLYF.

A remark on this clone: Genes and germline are mouse. With the read ending 1 residue before the CDR3 end, the germline J gene is used to fill in that end. This rearrangement joins TRBV12-1 to TRBJ2-5, with 8 bases that match TRBD2. The V gene end was trimmed by 0 bases and the J gene end by 0 bases; junction bases not matched to a gene: 1. Per germline, CDR1 SGHSN and CDR2 HYEKVE. This CDR3 comprises 15 residues. The CDR3 loop reads CASSLPGGNQDTQYF. The CDR3 bases that were read are TGTGCCAGCTCTCTCCCTGGGGGGAACCAAGACACCCAGTAC.

On this clone itself: Gene labels here are mouse ones. The read terminates 1 residue ahead of where the CDR3 ends, so the germline J gene completes it. The genes are TRBV26 and TRBJ1-1; the D gene is possibly TRBD1 (6 bases). CDR1 and CDR2 from the germline V gene are KGHPV and FQNQEV (reference sequence). V was trimmed by 2 bases and J by 5 bases, leaving 6 bases between them. The CDR3 contains 12 residues. CDR3 DNA, as far as it was read: TGTGCCAGCAGTCTGGGGACAACAGAAGTCTTC. This encodes CASSLGTTEVF. Given in full, the CDR3 is CASSLGTTEVFF.

This clone has just a few counts. Mouse names are used for the genes. With the read ending 1 residue before the CDR3 end, the germline J gene is used to fill in that end. This chain joins TRBV26 and TRBJ2-7; D possibly uses TRBD1 or TRBD2 (5 bases each). The CDR3 length is 15 residues. In germline, CDR1 is KGHPV, CDR2 FQNQEV (reference sequence). Deletions cut 2 bases from V and 0 bases from J, with 11 bases between. CDR3 protein: CASSLRRGSSYEQYF. The part of the CDR3 DNA that was read is TGTGCCAGCAGTCTGAGACGGGGGAGCTCCTATGAACAGTAC.

To note about this clone: Gene names and germline match the mouse. Sequencing ends 1 residue short of the CDR3 end; the germline J gene provides the rest. The chain is built from TRBV26 and TRBJ1-4, with D uncertain. Trimming removed 0 bases at V and 3 bases at J, with 8 bases between. CDR1 is KGHPV, CDR2 FQNQEV, per germline (reference sequence). The CDR3 covers 15 residues. CDR3 bases read: TGTGCCAGCAGTCTGTCAGGGATTGCCAACGAAAGATTATTT. Translating it yields CASSLSGIANERLF. The whole CDR3 is CASSLSGIANERLFF. The entire variable domain, with the rest obtained from reference TRBV26 and TRBJ1-4, is as follows: NSKVIQTPRYLVKGQGQKAKMRCIPEKGHPVVFWYQQNKNNEFKFLINFQNQEVLQQIDMTEKRFSAECPSNSPCSLEIQSSEAGDSALYLCASSLSGIANERLFFGHGTKLSVL.

With regard to this clone: All gene names here are mouse names. Read coverage stops 1 residue before the CDR3 terminus; the germline J gene supplies the remainder. The rearrangement links TRBV2 to TRBJ2-1; 8 nucleotides align to TRBD2. V was clipped by 4 bases and J by 1 base; unmatched bases: 3. The CDR3 has 15 residues. Germline CDR1 reads LGHNA; CDR2 reads YSYQKL. CDR3 residues: CASSPWGANYAEQFF. The sequenced CDR3 bases are TGTGCCAGCAGCCCCTGGGGGGCGAACTATGCTGAGCAGTTC.

Points on this clone: Gene names denote mouse genes. The CDR3 region is CTCSDQDTQYF. CDR3 DNA (partial): TGCACCTGCAGTGACCAAGACACCCAGTAC. This rearrangement joins TRBV1 to TRBJ2-5; D is unresolved. The read stops 1 residue short of the end of the CDR3; the missing end is completed from the germline J gene. The germline gives CDR1 NSQYPW, CDR2 LRSPGD (reference sequence). The CDR3 totals 11 residues. V lost 4 bases and J lost 1, with 0 bases in between. The full variable domain, in which reference TRBV1 and TRBJ2-5 provide the parts outside the CDR3, is VTLLEQNPRWRLVPRGQAVNLRCILKNSQYPWMSWYQQDLQKQLQWLFTLRSPGDKEVKSLPGADYLATRVTDTELRLQVANMSQGRTLYCTCSDQDTQYFGPGTRLLVL.

On this clone: The gene names here belong to mouse. The CDR3 goes on 1 residue after the read ends, and that part is filled in from the germline J gene. Different DNA sequences within this sample yield the same CDR3. The rearrangement uses TRBV26 and TRBJ1-2, with no clear D. Per germline, CDR1 KGHPV and CDR2 FQNQEV (reference sequence). The CDR3 contains 12 residues. V lost 6 bases, J lost 0 bases, and 5 bases lay in between. The part of the CDR3 DNA that was read is TGTGCCAGCAGACAGTCAAACTCCGACTACACC. Residues: CASRQSNSDYT. The entire CDR3 protein reads CASRQSNSDYTF. The full variable domain, its missing parts supplied by reference TRBV26 and TRBJ1-2, is NSKVIQTPRYLVKGQGQKAKMRCIPEKGHPVVFWYQQNKNNEFKFLINFQNQEVLQQIDMTEKRFSAECPSNSPCSLEIQSSEAGDSALYLCASRQSNSDYTFGSGTRLLVI.

As to this clone: Mouse gene names and germline throughout. The read gets to within 1 residue of the CDR3 end, and the germline J gene fills in the rest. The chain employs TRBV19 and TRBJ1-1; the match to TRBD1 covers 8 bases. CDR3 length: 13 residues. Germline assignment: CDR1 FNHDT and CDR2 SITEND (reference sequence). The junction had 1 base not matched to a gene; V was cut back by 6 bases and J by 0 bases. CDR3 loop: CASTQGANTEVFF. The part of the CDR3 DNA that was read is TGTGCCAGCACACAGGGGGCAAACACAGAAGTCTTC.

This clone was counted between two and nine times. Gene names and germline refer to mouse. The read ends 1 residue early relative to the CDR3; the germline J gene fills the gap. The J gene is TRBJ2-3, the V gene TRBV23. The CDR3 contains 13 residues. Germline values: CDR1 KGHTA, CDR2 FQNQQP. The DNA read from the CDR3 is TGCTCCAGCAGTCAAGCTAGTGCAGAAACGCTGTAT. It codes for CSSSQASAETLY. The complete CDR3 protein is CSSSQASAETLYF.